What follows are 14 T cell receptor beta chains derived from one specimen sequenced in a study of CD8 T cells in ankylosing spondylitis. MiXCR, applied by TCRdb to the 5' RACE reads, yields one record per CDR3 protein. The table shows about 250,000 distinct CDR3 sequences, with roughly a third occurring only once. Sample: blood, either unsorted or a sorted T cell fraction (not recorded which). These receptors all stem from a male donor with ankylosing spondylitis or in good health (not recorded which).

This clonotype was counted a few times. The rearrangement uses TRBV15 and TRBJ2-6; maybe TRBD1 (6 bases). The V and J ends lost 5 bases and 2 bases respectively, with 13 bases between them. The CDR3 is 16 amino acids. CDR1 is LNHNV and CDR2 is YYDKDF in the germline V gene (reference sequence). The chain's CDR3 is CATSGNRETGANVLTF. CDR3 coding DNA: TGTGCCACCAGCGGAAACAGGGAGACTGGGGCCAACGTCCTGACTTTC.

DNA for the CDR3: TGTGCCAGCAGTTACCTGGCTAGCGACAATGAGCAGTTCTTC. The encoded protein is CASSYLASDNEQFF. The genes are TRBV6-5 and TRBJ2-1, with TRBD2 as a possible D gene (6 bases). Germline loops: CDR1 MNHEY, CDR2 SVGAGI. The CDR3 length is 14 residues. With 2 bases removed from V and 5 bases from J, the gap between germline ends came to 10 bases.

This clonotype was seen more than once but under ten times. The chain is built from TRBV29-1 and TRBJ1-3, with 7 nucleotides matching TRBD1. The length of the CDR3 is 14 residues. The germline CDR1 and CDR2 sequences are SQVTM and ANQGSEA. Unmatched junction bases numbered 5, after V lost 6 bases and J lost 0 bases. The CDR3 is CSVGGQNSGNTIYF. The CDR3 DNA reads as TGCAGCGTGGGGGGACAGAACTCTGGAAACACCATATATTTT.

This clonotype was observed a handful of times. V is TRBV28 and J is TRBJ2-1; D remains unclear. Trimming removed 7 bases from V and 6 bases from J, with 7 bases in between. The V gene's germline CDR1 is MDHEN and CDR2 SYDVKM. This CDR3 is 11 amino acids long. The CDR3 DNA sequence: TGTGCCAGCATTTTGAGCAATGAGCAGTTCTTC. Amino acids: CASILSNEQFF.

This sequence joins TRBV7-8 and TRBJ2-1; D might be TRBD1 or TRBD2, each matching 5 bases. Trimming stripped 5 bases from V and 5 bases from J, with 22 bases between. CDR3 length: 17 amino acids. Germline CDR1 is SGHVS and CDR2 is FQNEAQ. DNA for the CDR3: TGTGCCAGCAGCCCCTGGGACGGGATTCGCGGGCACAATGAGCAGTTCTTC. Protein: CASSPWDGIRGHNEQFF. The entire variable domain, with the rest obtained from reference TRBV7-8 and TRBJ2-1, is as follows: GAGVSQSPRYKVAKRGQDVALRCDPISGHVSLFWYQQALGQGPEFLTYFQNEAQLDKSGLPSDRFFAERPEGSVSTLKIQRTQQEDSAVYLCASSPWDGIRGHNEQFFGPGTRLTVL.

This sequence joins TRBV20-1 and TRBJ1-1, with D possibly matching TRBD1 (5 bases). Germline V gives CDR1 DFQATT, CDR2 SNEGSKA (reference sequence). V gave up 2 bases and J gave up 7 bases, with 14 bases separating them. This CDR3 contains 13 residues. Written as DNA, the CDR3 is TGCAGTGCTAGACCCGACCGGGACGGTGAAGCTTTCTTT. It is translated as CSARPDRDGEAFF.

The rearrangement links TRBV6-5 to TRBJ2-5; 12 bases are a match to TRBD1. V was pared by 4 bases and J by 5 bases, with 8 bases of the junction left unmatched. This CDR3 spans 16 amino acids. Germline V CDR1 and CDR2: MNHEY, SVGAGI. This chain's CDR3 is CASSFPGTGGEETQYF. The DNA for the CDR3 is TGTGCCAGCAGTTTCCCCGGGACAGGGGGCGAGGAGACCCAGTACTTC.

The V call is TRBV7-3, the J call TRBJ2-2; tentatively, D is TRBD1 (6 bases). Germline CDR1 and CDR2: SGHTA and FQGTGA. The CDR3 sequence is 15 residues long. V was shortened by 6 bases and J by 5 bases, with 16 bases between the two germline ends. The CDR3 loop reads CASRKGGRRTGELFF. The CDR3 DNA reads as TGTGCCAGCAGAAAAGGGGGAAGACGTACCGGGGAGCTGTTTTTT.

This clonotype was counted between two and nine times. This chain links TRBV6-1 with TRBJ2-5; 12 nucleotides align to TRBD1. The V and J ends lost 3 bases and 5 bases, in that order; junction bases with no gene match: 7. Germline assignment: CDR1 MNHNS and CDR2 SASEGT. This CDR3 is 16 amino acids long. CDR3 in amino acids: CASSDPGQGADETQYF. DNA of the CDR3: TGTGCCAGCAGTGATCCGGGACAGGGGGCAGATGAGACCCAGTACTTC.

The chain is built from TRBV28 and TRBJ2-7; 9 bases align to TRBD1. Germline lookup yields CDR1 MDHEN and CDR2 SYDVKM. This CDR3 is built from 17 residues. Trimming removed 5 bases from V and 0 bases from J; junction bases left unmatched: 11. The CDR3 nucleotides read TGTGCCAGCAGTGCCACAGGGGGCCCTTCAAGCTCCTACGAGCAGTACTTC. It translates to CASSATGGPSSSYEQYF.

The CDR3 DNA follows: TGTGCCAGCACCGCCTGGGATACGCAGTATTTT. It yields the protein CASTAWDTQYF. This chain joins TRBV7-2 and TRBJ2-3; D is uncertain. From germline, CDR1 is SGHTA and CDR2 FQGNSA. The CDR3 has 11 residues. Trimming removed 7 bases at V and 6 bases at J, with 8 bases between.

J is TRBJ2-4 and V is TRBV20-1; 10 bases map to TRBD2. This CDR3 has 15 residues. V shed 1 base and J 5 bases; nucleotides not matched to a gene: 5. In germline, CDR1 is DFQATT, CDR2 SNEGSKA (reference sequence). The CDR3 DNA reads TGCAGTGCTAGAGCGCGGAGCGGGGGGGAAAACATTCAGTACTTC. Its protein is CSARARSGGENIQYF.

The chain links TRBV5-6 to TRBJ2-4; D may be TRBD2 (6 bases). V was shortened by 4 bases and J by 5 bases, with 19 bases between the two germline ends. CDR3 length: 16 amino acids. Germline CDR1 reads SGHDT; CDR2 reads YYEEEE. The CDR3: CASSLLTGVRENIQYF. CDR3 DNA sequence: TGTGCCAGCAGCCTGCTGACGGGGGTGAGGGAAAACATTCAGTACTTC.

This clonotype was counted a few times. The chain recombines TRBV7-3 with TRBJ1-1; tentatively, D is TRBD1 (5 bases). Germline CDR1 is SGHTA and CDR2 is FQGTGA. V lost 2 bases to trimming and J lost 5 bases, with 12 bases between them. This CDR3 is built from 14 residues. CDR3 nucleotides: TGTGCCAGCAGCTTAGTCGGGGGAGGGACTGAAGCTTTCTTT. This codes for CASSLVGGGTEAFF.